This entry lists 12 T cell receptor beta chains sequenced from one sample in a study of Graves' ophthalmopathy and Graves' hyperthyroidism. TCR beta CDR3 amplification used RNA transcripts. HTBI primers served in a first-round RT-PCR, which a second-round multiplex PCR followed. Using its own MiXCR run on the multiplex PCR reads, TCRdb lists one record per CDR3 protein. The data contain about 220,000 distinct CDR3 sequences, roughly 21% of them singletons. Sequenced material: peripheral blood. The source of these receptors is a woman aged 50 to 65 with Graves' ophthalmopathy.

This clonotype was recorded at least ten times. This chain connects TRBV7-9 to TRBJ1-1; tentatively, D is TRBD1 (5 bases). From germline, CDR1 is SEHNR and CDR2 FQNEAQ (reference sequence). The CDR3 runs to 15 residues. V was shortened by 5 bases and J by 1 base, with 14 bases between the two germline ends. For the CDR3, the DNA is TGTGCCAGCAGCCCTGTGGAGGGGCAGAACACTGAAGCTTTCTTT. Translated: CASSPVEGQNTEAFF.

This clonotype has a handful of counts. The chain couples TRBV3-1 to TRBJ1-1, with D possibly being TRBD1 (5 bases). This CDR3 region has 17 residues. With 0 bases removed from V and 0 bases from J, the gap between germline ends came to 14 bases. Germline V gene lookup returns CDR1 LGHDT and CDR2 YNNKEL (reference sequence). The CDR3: CASSQDSQGPMNTEAFF. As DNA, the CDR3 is TGTGCCAGCAGCCAAGATTCTCAGGGACCTATGAACACTGAAGCTTTCTTT. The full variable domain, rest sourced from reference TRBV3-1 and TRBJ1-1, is DTAVSQTPKYLVTQMGNDKSIKCEQNLGHDTMYWYKQDSKKFLKIMFSYNNKELIINETVPNRFSPKSPDKAHLNLHINSLELGDSAVYFCASSQDSQGPMNTEAFFGQGTRLTVV.

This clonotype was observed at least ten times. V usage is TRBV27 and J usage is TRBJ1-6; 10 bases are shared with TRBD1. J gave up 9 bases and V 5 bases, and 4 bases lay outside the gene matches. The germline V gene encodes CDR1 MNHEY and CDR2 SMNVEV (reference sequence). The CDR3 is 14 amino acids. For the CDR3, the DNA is TGTGCCAGCAGTGCCCGGGACAGGGGTTCACCCCTCCACTTT. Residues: CASSARDRGSPLHF.

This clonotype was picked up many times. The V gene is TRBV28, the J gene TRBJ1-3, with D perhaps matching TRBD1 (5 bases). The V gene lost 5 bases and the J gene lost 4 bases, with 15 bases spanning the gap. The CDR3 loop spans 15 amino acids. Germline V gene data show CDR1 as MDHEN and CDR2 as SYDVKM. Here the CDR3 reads CASSVLGGVGNTIYF. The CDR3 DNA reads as TGTGCCAGCAGTGTCCTGGGGGGAGTGGGAAACACCATATATTTT.

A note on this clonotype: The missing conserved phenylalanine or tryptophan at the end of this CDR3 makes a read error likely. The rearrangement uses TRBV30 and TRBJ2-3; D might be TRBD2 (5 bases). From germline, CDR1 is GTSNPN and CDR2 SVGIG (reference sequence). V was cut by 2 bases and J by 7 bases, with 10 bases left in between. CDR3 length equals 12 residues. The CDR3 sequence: CAWSIGLNTQYC. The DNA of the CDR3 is TGTGCCTGGAGTATCGGACTGAATACGCAGTATTGT.

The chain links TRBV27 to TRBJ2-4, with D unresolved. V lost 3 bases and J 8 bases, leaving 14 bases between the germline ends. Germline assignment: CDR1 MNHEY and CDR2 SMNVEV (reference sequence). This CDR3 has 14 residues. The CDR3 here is CASSFSPLSDIQYF. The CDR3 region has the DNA TGTGCCAGCAGTTTTTCCCCGTTGAGTGACATTCAGTACTTC.

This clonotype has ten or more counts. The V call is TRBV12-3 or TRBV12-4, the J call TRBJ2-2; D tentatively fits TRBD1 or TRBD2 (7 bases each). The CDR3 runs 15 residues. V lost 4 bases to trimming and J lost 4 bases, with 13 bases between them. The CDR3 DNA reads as TGTGCCAGCAGTTCCAGGGGGGGTAGCACCGGGGAGCTGTTTTTT. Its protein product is CASSSRGGSTGELFF.

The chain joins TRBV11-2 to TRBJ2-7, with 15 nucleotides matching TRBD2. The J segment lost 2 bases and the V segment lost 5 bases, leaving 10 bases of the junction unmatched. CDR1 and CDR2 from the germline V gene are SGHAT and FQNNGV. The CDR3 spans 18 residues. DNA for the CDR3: TGTGCCAGCAGCCGCAGGACTAGCGGGAGGGAAGTGACCTACGAGCAGTACTTC. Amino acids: CASSRRTSGREVTYEQYF.

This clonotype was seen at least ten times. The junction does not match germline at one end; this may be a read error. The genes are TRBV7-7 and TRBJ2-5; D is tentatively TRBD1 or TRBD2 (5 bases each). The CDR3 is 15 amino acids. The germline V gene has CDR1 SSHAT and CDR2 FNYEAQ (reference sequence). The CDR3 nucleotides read TGTGCTAGCAGCGAAGCCGGGACGGTCCAAGAGACCCAGTACTTC. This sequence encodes CASSEAGTVQETQYF.

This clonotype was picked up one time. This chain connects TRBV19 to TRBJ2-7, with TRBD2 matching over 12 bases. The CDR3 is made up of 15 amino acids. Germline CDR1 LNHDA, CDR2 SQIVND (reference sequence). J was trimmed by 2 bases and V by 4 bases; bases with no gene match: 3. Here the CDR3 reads CASSTTSGRPYEQYF. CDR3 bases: TGTGCCAGTAGTACGACTAGCGGGAGACCCTACGAGCAGTACTTC.

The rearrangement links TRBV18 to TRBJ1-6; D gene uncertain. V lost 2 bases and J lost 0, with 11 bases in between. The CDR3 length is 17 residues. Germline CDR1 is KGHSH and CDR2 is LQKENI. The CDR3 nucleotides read TGTGCCAGCTCACCAGTGCCACAAAGCTCCTATAATTCACCCCTCCACTTT. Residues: CASSPVPQSSYNSPLHF.

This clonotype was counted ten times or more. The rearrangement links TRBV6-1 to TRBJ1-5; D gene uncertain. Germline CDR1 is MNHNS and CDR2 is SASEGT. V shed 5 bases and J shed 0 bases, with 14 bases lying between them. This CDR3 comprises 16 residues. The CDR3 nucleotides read TGTGCCAGCAGTAGGACCCAGTCATATAGCAATCAGCCCCAGCATTTT. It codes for CASSRTQSYSNQPQHF.